This is a list of T cell receptor beta chains from one sample in a study of regulatory T cells in long-lasting Graves disease. One entry per CDR3 protein results from TCRdb running MiXCR on the multiplex PCR reads. The table lists approximately 230,000 distinct CDR3 sequences, approximately 16% of them singletons. This material consisted of peripheral blood mononuclear cells (PBMCs), taken at new diagnosis, from a patient treated with antithyroid drugs. Source of these receptors: a female donor with Graves disease. Each CDR3 is given with its conserved first and last residue. A D gene is named only where the DNA matches it firmly. Clone size is stated in some rows and not others, as once, few, many or a class when expanded.

TRBV28,TRBJ2-3,TRBD1,many,CASTPGGPPDTQYF,TGTGCCAGCACCCCAGGGGGCCCCCCAGATACGCAGTATTTT
TRBV3-1,TRBJ2-7,NA,many,CASSHASRQGGGEQYF,TGTGCCAGCAGCCATGCTAGCCGACAGGGAGGAGGCGAGCAGTACTTC
TRBV5-4,TRBJ1-1,NA,many,CASSPGGLMNTEAFF,TGTGCCAGCAGCCCGGGCGGTCTGATGAACACTGAAGCTTTCTTT
TRBV9,TRBJ2-2,NA,many,CASSVGVQGGTGELFF,TGTGCCAGCAGCGTAGGGGTCCAGGGGGGAACCGGGGAGCTGTTTTTT
TRBV12-3/TRBV12-4,TRBJ2-3,TRBD2,many,CASSPLAGVADTQYF,TGTGCCAGCAGCCCCTTGGCGGGAGTAGCAGATACGCAGTATTTT
TRBV28,TRBJ2-7,TRBD2,many,CASSLGSGRYEQYF,TGTGCCAGCAGTTTGGGTAGCGGGAGGTACGAGCAGTACTTC
TRBV28,TRBJ1-1,NA,many,CASRPWTSTEAFF,TGTGCCAGCAGACCCTGGACCTCCACTGAAGCTTTCTTT
TRBV3-1,TRBJ2-1,NA,many,CASRTRDSSSEQFF,TGTGCCAGCCGGACAAGGGACTCCTCCAGCGAGCAGTTCTTC
TRBV19,TRBJ2-6,NA,few,CASSILGGEGGANVLTF,TGTGCCAGTAGTATTTTGGGGGGAGAAGGTGGGGCCAACGTCCTGACTTTC
TRBV10-3,TRBJ2-7,TRBD1,NA,CAISSGQYYEQYF,TGTGCCATCAGCTCGGGACAGTACTACGAGCAGTACTTC
TRBV2,TRBJ2-3,NA,many,CASSYTLGSTDTQYF,TGTGCCAGCAGCTACACCTTAGGAAGCACAGATACGCAGTATTTT
TRBV18,TRBJ2-7,TRBD1,many,CASSPGQVTYEQYF,TGTGCCAGCTCACCGGGACAGGTTACATACGAGCAGTACTTC
TRBV20-1,TRBJ2-2,NA,many,CSAPLSERGTGELFF,TGCAGTGCTCCTCTCTCGGAGCGTGGCACCGGGGAGCTGTTTTTT
TRBV14,TRBJ2-7,NA,many,CASSQDAVHLYEQYF,TGTGCCAGCAGCCAAGATGCCGTACACCTATACGAGCAGTACTTC
TRBV27,TRBJ1-5,TRBD1,NA,CASKLQGAGNQPQHF,TGTGCCAGCAAACTACAGGGGGCAGGCAATCAGCCCCAGCATTTT
TRBV2,TRBJ2-2,TRBD2,many,CASREAGWGTGELFF,TGTGCCAGCAGGGAAGCGGGGTGGGGAACCGGGGAGCTGTTTTTT
TRBV20-1,TRBJ2-2,TRBD1,NA,CSGQIRDRGPGELFF,TGCAGTGGCCAGATCCGGGACAGGGGGCCCGGGGAGCTGTTTTTT
TRBV2,TRBJ1-6,NA,NA,CASFRQKNSPLHF,TGTGCCAGCTTTAGACAGAAAAATTCACCCCTCCACTTT
TRBV29-1,TRBJ2-3,NA,NA,CSVEKKRDTQYF,TGCAGCGTTGAAAAGAAGAGGGATACGCAGTATTTT
TRBV15,TRBJ1-1,NA,NA,CATSLRPQEVNTEAFF,TGTGCCACCAGCCTTCGACCTCAGGAAGTGAACACTGAAGCTTTCTTT
TRBV7-9,TRBJ1-3,NA,many,CASSSLVRGNTIYF,TGTGCCAGCAGCTCGCTAGTCCGGGGAAACACCATATATTTT
TRBV6-1,TRBJ1-2,NA,many,CASIKTDNYGYTF,TGTGCCAGCATTAAAACAGATAACTATGGCTACACCTTC
TRBV27,TRBJ1-2,TRBD1,many,CASSPGQNYGYTF,TGTGCCAGCAGCCCGGGACAGAACTATGGCTACACCTTC
TRBV6-2/TRBV6-3,TRBJ1-5,NA,many,CASSLGGGPQHF,TGTGCCAGCAGTTTGGGGGGAGGGCCCCAGCATTTT
TRBV19,TRBJ1-2,TRBD1,many,CASSTETGNGYTF,TGTGCCAGTAGTACCGAGACAGGGAATGGCTACACCTTC
TRBV7-3,TRBJ2-1,TRBD2,many,CASSPEGLNSYNEQFF,TGTGCCAGCAGCCCGGAGGGACTAAATTCCTACAATGAGCAGTTCTTC
TRBV24-1,TRBJ2-1,TRBD2,many,CATSDTTSGKHISEQFF,TGTGCCACCAGTGACACGACTAGCGGGAAGCACATAAGTGAGCAGTTCTTC
TRBV29-1,TRBJ1-3,NA,NA,CSAGLGGAYSGNTIYF,TGCAGCGCAGGTCTCGGGGGCGCCTACTCTGGAAACACCATATATTTT
TRBV28,TRBJ2-1,TRBD2,many,CASPSPGGGEQFF,TGTGCCAGCCCTAGCCCCGGGGGGGGTGAGCAGTTCTTC
TRBV19,TRBJ2-1,TRBD2,few,CASRTTSGDNNEQFF,TGTGCCAGTAGGACGACTAGCGGGGATAACAATGAGCAGTTCTTC
TRBV11-2,TRBJ1-2,NA,NA,CASSFWLEANYGYTF,TGTGCCAGCAGCTTCTGGTTGGAGGCAAACTATGGCTACACCTTC
TRBV7-2,TRBJ1-2,NA,NA,CTSSLRAGENYGYIF,TGTACCAGCAGCTTACGTGCCGGGGAAAACTATGGCTACATCTTC
TRBV13,TRBJ2-7,TRBD2,few,CASSLRGLASEQYF,TGTGCCAGCAGCTTAAGGGGACTAGCGTCCGAGCAGTACTTC
TRBV14,TRBJ2-5,TRBD1,many,CASSPTGFQETQYF,TGTGCCAGCAGCCCGACAGGGTTTCAAGAGACCCAGTACTTC
TRBV3-1,TRBJ1-2,TRBD1,many,CASSPTTGSYGYTF,TGTGCCAGCAGCCCTACGACAGGGAGTTATGGCTACACCTTC
TRBV11-2,TRBJ2-1,NA,NA,CASSLGRLNEQFF,TGTGCCAGCAGCCTCGGACGTCTCAATGAGCAGTTCTTC
TRBV6-2/TRBV6-3,TRBJ1-1,TRBD1,few,CASRRQGTNTEAFF,TGTGCCAGCCGACGACAGGGGACGAACACTGAAGCTTTCTTT